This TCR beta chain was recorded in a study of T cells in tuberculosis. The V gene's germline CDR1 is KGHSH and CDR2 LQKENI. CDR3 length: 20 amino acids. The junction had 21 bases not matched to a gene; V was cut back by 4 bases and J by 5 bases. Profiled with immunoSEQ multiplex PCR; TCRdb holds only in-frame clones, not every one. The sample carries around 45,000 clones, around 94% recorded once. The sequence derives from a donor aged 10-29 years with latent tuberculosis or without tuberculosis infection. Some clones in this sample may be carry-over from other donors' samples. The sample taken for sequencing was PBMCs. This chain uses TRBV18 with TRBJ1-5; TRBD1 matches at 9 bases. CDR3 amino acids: CASSLDPGQGLVYGYQPQHF. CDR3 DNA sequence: TGTGCCAGCTCACTAGATCCGGGACAGGGTCTAGTATACGGGTATCAGCCCCAGCATTTT.